What follows describes a single T cell receptor beta chain. Antigen unknown. This record comes from a study of cytomegalovirus exposure and HLA in healthy donors. General study points: Most CMV-associated TCR beta chains were later found to appear HLA-restricted. Sequencing probably produced one cluster of sequence variants that were highly shared.

PCR was performed using 60 Vbeta and 13 Jbeta primers. Per the study methods: Unique TCR beta chains totaled roughly 80 million in a later count, with roughly 10 million of them shared. The table came from immunoSEQ multiplex PCR; TCRdb's copy has only in-frame clones and leaves some out. V and J calls and clone size are copied from that table; D and trimming were computed from the DNA. The sample holds 100,000 to 150,000 clones, 70% to 80% seen once. The specimen was PBMCs. This receptor was identified in a woman between 45 and 65 years old in good health and CMV-seropositive.

Here the CDR3 reads CAISESSERHDYGYTF. CDR3 nucleotides: TGTGCCATCAGTGAGTCGTCCGAGAGGCATGACTATGGCTACACCTTC. V usage is TRBV10-3 and J usage is TRBJ1-2; no definite D call. V was trimmed by 0 bases and J by 3 bases, leaving 14 bases between them. Germline loops: CDR1 ENHRY, CDR2 SYGVKD. CDR3 length: 16 amino acids.